The next 19 T cell receptor beta chains were all read from a single sample in a study of T cell responses to AZD1222 COVID-19 vaccine. Profiling relied on immunoSEQ multiplex PCR, and the TCRdb table lists in-frame clones only, not all of them. The sample records 100,000 to 130,000 clones, 85% to 90% being singletons. Sequenced here: peripheral blood, sampled on day 0 of AZD1222 vaccination. These receptors all stem from an adult in good health.

The chain recombines TRBV12-3 or TRBV12-4 with TRBJ1-1, with TRBD1 matching 7 bases. The CDR3 spans 11 residues. The J segment lost 11 bases and the V segment lost 6 bases, leaving 6 bases of the junction unmatched. The CDR3, as DNA: TGTGCCAGCAGGGAAACAGGGGAGGCTTTCTTT. Protein product: CASRETGEAFF.

The chain uses TRBV28 and TRBJ1-6; TRBD1 matches at 7 bases. The CDR3 is 15 residues long. The ends lost 6 bases at V and 7 bases at J; junction bases unmatched: 9. Germline V gene data show CDR1 as MDHEN and CDR2 as SYDVKM. CDR3: CASRQVGTANSPLHF. The CDR3 bases are TGTGCCAGCAGGCAAGTCGGGACAGCCAATTCACCCCTCCACTTT. Full variable domain (missing parts from reference TRBV28 and TRBJ1-6): DVKVTQSSRYLVKRTGEKVFLECVQDMDHENMFWYRQDPGLGLRLIYFSYDVKMKEKGDIPEGYSVSREKKERFSLILESASTNQTSMYLCASRQVGTANSPLHFGNGTRLTVT.

The chain combines TRBV3-1 (or the pseudogene TRBV3-2) with TRBJ1-1, with D uncertain. This CDR3 has 13 amino acids. Looked up from germline, CDR1 is LGHDT and CDR2 is YNNKEL (reference sequence). The ends were cut back, 4 bases at V and 6 bases at J, with 12 bases in the middle. The CDR3 sequence is CASSRAPVSEAFF. For the CDR3, the DNA is TGTGCCAGCAGCCGTGCTCCAGTCTCTGAAGCTTTCTTT.

There are a few counts of this clone. The V call is TRBV4-2, the J call TRBJ1-1; D remains ambiguous. Per germline, CDR1 LGHNA and CDR2 YNFKEQ. The CDR3 is 14 amino acids. V was cut by 1 base and J by 7 bases, with 13 bases left in between. In nucleotides, the CDR3 is TGTGCCAGCAGCCAAGTTCGGTCACCTAATGAAGCTTTCTTT. The encoded protein is CASSQVRSPNEAFF.

CDR3 in DNA: TGCGCCAGCAGCCAAGATCCGGGGGCCGGCAACAATGAGCAGTTCTTC. Translation: CASSQDPGAGNNEQFF. The chain uses TRBV4-3 and TRBJ2-1, with D tentatively TRBD1 or TRBD2 (6 bases each). The CDR3 extends over 16 amino acids. The germline V and J ends were trimmed by 0 bases and 5 bases, with 14 bases remaining between them. CDR1 is LGHNA and CDR2 is YSLEER in the germline V gene.

The chain has TRBV7-3 and TRBJ1-1, with D hard to call. Trimming took off 6 bases at V and 7 bases at J, with 15 bases between the two ends. This CDR3 has 13 residues. In germline, CDR1 is SGHTA, CDR2 FQGTGA. The CDR3 spells CASSQKVAGEAFF. CDR3 DNA sequence: TGTGCCAGCAGTCAAAAGGTGGCAGGTGAAGCTTTCTTT.

This chain connects TRBV6-6 to TRBJ1-2; TRBD1 is a possible D gene (6 bases). The CDR3 is 14 amino acids. Germline-derived CDR1 and CDR2 are MNHNY and SVGAGI (reference sequence). Deletions cut 7 bases from V and 6 bases from J, with 18 bases between. CDR3 loop: CASIIRGAEDGYTF. The CDR3 region has the DNA TGTGCCAGCATCATACGGGGGGCTGAAGATGGCTACACCTTC.

This chain joins TRBV20-1 and TRBJ1-2; 7 nucleotides line up with TRBD1. There are 13 residues in the CDR3. V lost 6 bases, J lost 3 bases, and 7 bases stayed unmatched. The V gene's germline CDR1 is DFQATT and CDR2 SNEGSKA (reference sequence). In nucleotides, the CDR3 is TGCAGTGCAAGTAGGGGGACAGACTATGGCTACACCTTC. Its translation: CSASRGTDYGYTF.

CDR3 sequence: CATSMRTVQETQYF. The CDR3 DNA reads as TGTGCCACCAGCATGAGGACAGTCCAAGAGACCCAGTACTTC. This chain links TRBV15 with TRBJ2-5, with TRBD1 as a possible D gene (6 bases). This CDR3 has 14 amino acids. V dropped 4 bases and J dropped 1 base, with 10 bases sitting between them. Germline CDR1 LNHNV, CDR2 YYDKDF (reference sequence).

This chain links TRBV19 with TRBJ2-3, with a tentative D call TRBD2 (7 bases). Trimming removed 3 bases at V and 0 bases at J, with 13 bases between. The length of the CDR3 is 16 residues. Per germline, CDR1 LNHDA and CDR2 SQIVND (reference sequence). Here the CDR3 reads CASSMYGGPSTDTQYF. For the CDR3, the DNA is TGTGCCAGTAGTATGTACGGGGGGCCTAGCACAGATACGCAGTATTTT.

The V and J genes are TRBV7-2 and TRBJ2-5; unclear D gene. The germline V and J ends were trimmed by 6 bases and 4 bases, with 15 bases remaining between them. Per the germline V gene, CDR1 is SGHTA and CDR2 is FQGNSA. The CDR3 runs to 14 residues. DNA for the CDR3: TGTGCCAGCAGAATAACCCCCGGACCAGAGACCCAGTACTTC. This sequence encodes CASRITPGPETQYF.

The chain uses TRBV7-9 and TRBJ2-7, with 8 bases identical to TRBD1. Germline V gives CDR1 SEHNR, CDR2 FQNEAQ (reference sequence). This CDR3 has 15 amino acids. The ends lost 3 bases at V and 0 bases at J; junction bases unmatched: 4. The CDR3: CASSFNTGGSYEQYF. The CDR3 DNA sequence: TGTGCCAGCAGCTTTAATACAGGGGGCTCCTACGAGCAGTACTTC.

This rearrangement joins TRBV28 to TRBJ1-5; tentative D call: TRBD1 (6 bases). This CDR3 has 15 residues. V was shortened by 5 bases and J by 3 bases, with 14 bases between the two germline ends. The germline V gene has CDR1 MDHEN and CDR2 SYDVKM. CDR3 DNA sequence: TGTGCCAGCAGTCAGGGGAGGGCTACCAATCAGCCCCAGCATTTT. Its translation is CASSQGRATNQPQHF.

This chain links TRBV15 with TRBJ1-6; D gene uncertain. Trimming took off 6 bases at V and 1 base at J, with 7 bases between the two ends. The germline CDR1 and CDR2 sequences are LNHNV and YYDKDF (reference sequence). The CDR3 totals 14 residues. CDR3 bases: TGTGCCACCAGGGACGGATCCTATAATTCACCCCTCCACTTT. Translated, it gives CATRDGSYNSPLHF. The full variable domain, its missing parts supplied by reference TRBV15 and TRBJ1-6, is DAMVIQNPRYQVTQFGKPVTLSCSQTLNHNVMYWYQQKSSQAPKLLFHYYDKDFNNEADTPDNFQSRRPNTSFCFLDIRSPGLGDTAMYLCATRDGSYNSPLHFGNGTRLTVT.

The chain combines TRBV27 with TRBJ1-4; 7 bases line up with TRBD1. The V and J ends lost 8 bases and 7 bases, in that order; junction bases with no gene match: 7. This CDR3 contains 13 residues. The germline gives CDR1 MNHEY, CDR2 SMNVEV (reference sequence). The CDR3 here is CASSRQGVEKLFF. CDR3 bases: TGTGCCAGCTCCAGACAGGGTGTTGAAAAACTGTTTTTT. The variable domain in full, completed from reference TRBV27 and TRBJ1-4, reads EAQVTQNPRYLITVTGKKLTVTCSQNMNHEYMSWYRQDPGLGLRQIYYSMNVEVTDKGDVPEGYKVSRKEKRNFPLILESPSPNQTSLYFCASSRQGVEKLFFGSGTQLSVL.

The sample holds a few counts of this clone. The chain couples TRBV5-1 to TRBJ2-5; D is unclear. The V and J ends lost 2 bases and 4 bases respectively, with 9 bases between them. This CDR3 is built from 13 residues. The germline gives CDR1 SGHRS, CDR2 YFSETQ. This CDR3 reads CASSLGQAETQYF. The CDR3 coding sequence is TGCGCCAGCAGCTTAGGCCAGGCAGAGACCCAGTACTTC.

The chain links TRBV3-1 (or the pseudogene TRBV3-2) to TRBJ1-2, with 7 bases that match TRBD1. Looked up from germline, CDR1 is LGHDT and CDR2 is YNNKEL (reference sequence). Trimming cost V 2 bases and J 4 bases; bases outside gene matches: 7. CDR3 size: 15 residues. CDR3 coding DNA: TGTGCCAGCAGCCAAAGGGCAGGGGGGGCCTATGGCTACACCTTC. It codes for CASSQRAGGAYGYTF.

The chain is built from TRBV5-1 and TRBJ2-1; 11 positions agree with TRBD1. V gave up 0 bases and J gave up 7 bases; unmatched junction bases: 9. Germline CDR1 and CDR2: SGHRS and YFSETQ. The CDR3 consists of 17 residues. The DNA of the CDR3 is TGCGCCAGCAGCTTGGCCGCAGGACAGGGGGCGCGGAATGAGCAGTTCTTC. Encoded protein: CASSLAAGQGARNEQFF.

This clone appeared a single time. The gene calls are TRBV11-2 and TRBJ2-2; the match to TRBD1 covers 7 bases. CDR1 is SGHAT, CDR2 FQNNGV, per germline. Trimming cost V 5 bases and J 3 bases; bases outside gene matches: 6. This CDR3 comprises 15 residues. The CDR3 bases are TGTGCCAGCAGCCAAAGACAGGGTTACACCGGGGAGCTGTTTTTT. It yields the protein CASSQRQGYTGELFF.